The clone carrying this T cell receptor (beta chain) was seen only a few times. Germline CDR1 MNHGY, CDR2 SAAAGT. The length of the CDR3 is 12 residues. The V end was cut by 5 bases, the J end by 7 bases, with 12 bases between. The sample comes from a study of sequential checkpoint blockade in melanoma. The overall study: DNA from some 84 pretreatment tumor samples underwent TCRβ immunosequencing.

TCRdb's table, derived via immunoSEQ multiplex PCR, lists solely in-frame clones and lacks some. Among 4,000 to 5,000 clones listed, roughly 21% were seen once. Treatment defined: randomized to nivolumab then ipilimumab (arm A) or the reverse (arm B). This specimen consisted of tumor tissue (inferred from file names), obtained from a patient given nivolumab and ipilimumab in sequence. The rearrangement links TRBV6-8 to TRBJ2-7; either TRBD1 or TRBD2 may fit D (5 bases each). The sequence was obtained from a human donor with melanoma. The CDR3 region has the DNA TGTGCCAGCAGTGACTGGGGGAATGAGCAGTACTTC. Its translation: CASSDWGNEQYF.